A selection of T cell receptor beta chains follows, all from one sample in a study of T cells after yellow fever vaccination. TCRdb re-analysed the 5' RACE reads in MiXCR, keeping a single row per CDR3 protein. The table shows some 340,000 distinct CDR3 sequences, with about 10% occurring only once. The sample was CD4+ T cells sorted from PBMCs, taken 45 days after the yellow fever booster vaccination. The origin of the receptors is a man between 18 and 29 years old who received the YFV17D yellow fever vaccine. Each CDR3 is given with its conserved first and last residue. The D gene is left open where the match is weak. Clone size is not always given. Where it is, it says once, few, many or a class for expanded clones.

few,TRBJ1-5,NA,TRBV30,CAWSGHGNQPQHF,TGTGCCTGGAGTGGGCACGGCAATCAGCCCCAGCATTTT
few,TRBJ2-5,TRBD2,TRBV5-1,CASRSGTSGGPETQYF,TGCGCCAGCAGATCCGGGACTAGCGGGGGGCCGGAGACCCAGTACTTC
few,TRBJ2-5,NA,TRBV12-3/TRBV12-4,CASSLAGGAKTQYF,TGTGCCAGCAGTTTAGCGGGCGGCGCGAAGACCCAGTACTTC
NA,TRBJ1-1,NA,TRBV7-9,CASSFNRPNTEAFF,TGTGCCAGCAGCTTTAACAGGCCCAACACTGAAGCTTTCTTT
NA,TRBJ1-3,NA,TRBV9,CASSGEVRSGNTIYF,TGTGCCAGCAGCGGGGAGGTTCGGTCTGGAAACACCATATATTTT
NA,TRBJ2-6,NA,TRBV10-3,CAISRGPGANVLTF,TGTGCCATCAGTAGGGGTCCCGGGGCCAACGTCCTGACTTTC
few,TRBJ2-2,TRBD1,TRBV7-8,CASSWGQSGELFF,TGTGCCAGCAGCTGGGGACAGTCCGGGGAGCTGTTTTTT
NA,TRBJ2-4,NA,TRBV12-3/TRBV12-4,CASSYRGDLAKNIQYF,TGTGCCAGCAGTTATCGGGGCGACCTAGCCAAAAACATTCAGTACTTC
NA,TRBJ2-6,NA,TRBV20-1,CSARPSGANVLTF,TGCAGTGCTAGGCCATCTGGGGCCAACGTCCTGACTTTC
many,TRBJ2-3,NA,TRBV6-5,CASSYGQTGTSTDTQYF,TGTGCCAGCAGCTACGGCCAAACCGGGACCAGCACAGATACGCAGTATTTT
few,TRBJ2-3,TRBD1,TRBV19,CATTARTGAWDTQYF,TGTGCCACCACAGCTAGGACAGGGGCATGGGATACGCAGTATTTT
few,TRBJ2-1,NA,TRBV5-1,CASSLKPNDRTYNEQFF,TGCGCCAGCAGCTTGAAGCCAAATGACAGAACCTACAATGAGCAGTTCTTC
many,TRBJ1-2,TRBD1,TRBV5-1,CASSFRQGEGYTF,TGCGCCAGCAGCTTCCGACAGGGTGAAGGCTACACCTTC
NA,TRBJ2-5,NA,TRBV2,CASRGTSTQETQYF,TGTGCCAGCAGGGGTACTAGTACTCAAGAGACCCAGTACTTC
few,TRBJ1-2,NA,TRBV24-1,CATSDPTVNYGYTF,TGTGCCACCAGTGACCCGACAGTTAACTATGGCTACACCTTC
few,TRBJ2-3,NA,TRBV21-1,CASSKGVASSTDTQYF,TGTGCCAGCAGCAAAGGAGTAGCGTCTAGCACAGATACGCAGTATTTT
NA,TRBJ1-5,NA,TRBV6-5,CAILVGEANQPQHF,TGTGCCATCCTGGTAGGGGAGGCGAATCAGCCCCAGCATTTT
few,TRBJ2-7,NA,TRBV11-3,CASSMTGYEQYF,TGTGCCAGCAGCATGACAGGATACGAGCAGTACTTC
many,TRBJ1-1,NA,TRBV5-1,CASSLAVRTEAFF,TGCGCCAGCAGCTTGGCGGTGCGGACTGAAGCTTTCTTT
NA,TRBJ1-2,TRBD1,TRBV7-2,CASSLARGRSGYTF,TGTGCCAGCAGCTTAGCCAGGGGGCGTTCGGGCTACACCTTC
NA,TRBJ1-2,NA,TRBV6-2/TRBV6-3,CASSYSAGLGGYTF,TGTGCCAGCAGTTACTCGGCAGGGTTGGGTGGCTACACCTTC
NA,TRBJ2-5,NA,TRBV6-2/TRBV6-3,CASSPGDETQYF,TGTGCCAGCAGTCCAGGGGACGAGACCCAGTACTTC
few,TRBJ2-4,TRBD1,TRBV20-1,CSARDLTGIEDIQYF,TGCAGTGCTAGAGATCTGACAGGGATTGAGGACATTCAGTACTTC
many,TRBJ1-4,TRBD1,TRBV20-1,CSARDPTGAAEKLFF,TGCAGTGCTAGAGATCCGACAGGGGCGGCTGAAAAACTGTTTTTT
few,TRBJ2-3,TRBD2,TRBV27,CASSPYLAGAGDTQYF,TGTGCCAGCAGTCCCTATCTAGCGGGGGCCGGAGATACGCAGTATTTT
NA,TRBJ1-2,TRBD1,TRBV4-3,CASSQNRGKLFF,TGCGCCAGCAGCCAAAACAGGGGTAAACTCTTCTTC
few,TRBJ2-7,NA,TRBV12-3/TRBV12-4,CASRRGAAYEQYF,TGTGCCAGCAGAAGGGGGGCCGCCTACGAGCAGTACTTC
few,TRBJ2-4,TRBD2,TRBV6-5,CASSGLDNIQYF,TGTGCCAGCAGTGGACTAGATAACATTCAGTACTTC
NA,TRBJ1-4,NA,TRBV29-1,CSVETATNEKLFF,TGCAGCGTTGAGACAGCCACTAATGAAAAACTGTTTTTT
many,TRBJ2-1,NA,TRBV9,CASSSEGGYEQFF,TGTGCCAGCAGCTCAGAGGGGGGGTATGAGCAGTTCTTC
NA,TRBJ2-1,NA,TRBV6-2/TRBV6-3,CASSYSRNYNEQFF,TGTGCCAGCAGTTATTCCAGAAACTACAATGAGCAGTTCTTC
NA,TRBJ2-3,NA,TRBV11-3,CASSPSGQPAHTDTQYF,TGTGCCAGCAGCCCTAGTGGACAGCCGGCCCACACAGATACGCAGTATTTT
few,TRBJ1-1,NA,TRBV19,CASSISRGTEAFF,TGTGCCAGTAGTATATCAAGGGGGACTGAAGCTTTCTTT
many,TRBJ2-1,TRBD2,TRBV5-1,CASSSGLAGFNEQFF,TGCGCCAGCAGCTCCGGACTAGCGGGGTTCAATGAGCAGTTCTTC
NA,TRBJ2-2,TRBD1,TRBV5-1,CASRIGAGGTGELFF,TGCGCCAGCCGTATCGGAGCAGGGGGCACCGGGGAGCTGTTTTTT
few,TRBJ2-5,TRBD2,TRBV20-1,CSVISGGGETQYF,TGCAGTGTAATTAGCGGGGGAGGAGAGACCCAGTACTTC
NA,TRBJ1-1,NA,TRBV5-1,CASSLAVGATNTEAFF,TGCGCCAGCAGCTTGGCCGTGGGGGCGACGAACACTGAAGCTTTCTTT
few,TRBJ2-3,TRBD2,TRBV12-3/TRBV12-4,CASNLVAGGGDTQYF,TGTGCCAGCAACCTAGTAGCGGGGGGCGGAGATACGCAGTATTTT
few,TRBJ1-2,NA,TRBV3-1,CASSQVDTYGYTF,TGTGCCAGCAGCCAAGTAGACACCTATGGCTACACCTTC
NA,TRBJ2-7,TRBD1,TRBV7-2,CASSPRTGDYEQYF,TGTGCCAGCAGCCCTAGGACAGGGGACTACGAGCAGTACTTC